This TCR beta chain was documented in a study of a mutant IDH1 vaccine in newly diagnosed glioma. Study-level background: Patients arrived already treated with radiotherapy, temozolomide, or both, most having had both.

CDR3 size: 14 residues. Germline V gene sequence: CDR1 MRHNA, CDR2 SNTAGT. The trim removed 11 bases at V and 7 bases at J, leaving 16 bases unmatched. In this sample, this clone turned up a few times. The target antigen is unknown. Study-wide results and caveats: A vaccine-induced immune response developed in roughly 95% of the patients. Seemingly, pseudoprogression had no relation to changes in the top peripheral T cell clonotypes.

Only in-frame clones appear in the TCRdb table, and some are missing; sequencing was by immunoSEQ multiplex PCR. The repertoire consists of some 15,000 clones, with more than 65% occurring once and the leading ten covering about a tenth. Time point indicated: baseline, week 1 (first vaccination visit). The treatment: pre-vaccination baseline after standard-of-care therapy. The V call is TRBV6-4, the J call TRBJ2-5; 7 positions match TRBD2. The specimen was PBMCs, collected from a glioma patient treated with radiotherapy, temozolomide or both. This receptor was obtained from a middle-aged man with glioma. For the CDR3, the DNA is TGTGCCCGCCCCCCCGTGAGCGGGAAGGGGACCCAGTACTTC. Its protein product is CARPPVSGKGTQYF.